Each of the 15 T cell receptor beta chains below was sequenced from the same sample in a study of T cell responses to AZD1222 COVID-19 vaccine. Assay: immunoSEQ multiplex PCR; the TCRdb copy retains only in-frame clones and omits some. This sample has about 99,000 clones; 88% occur once, and the top ten carry about 20%. The sequenced sample was peripheral blood, obtained on day 0 of AZD1222 vaccination. The receptors were gathered from an adult in good health.

V is TRBV6-5 and J is TRBJ1-1, with D hard to call. With 6 bases removed from V and 4 bases from J, the gap between germline ends came to 9 bases. CDR3 size: 12 residues. CDR1 and CDR2 (germline): MNHEY, SVGAGI. The CDR3 DNA is TGTGCCAGCAGCGAGGGTAGCACTGAAGCTTTCTTT. It yields the protein CASSEGSTEAFF.

V is TRBV19 and J is TRBJ1-5, with 7 bases lining up with TRBD1. The CDR3 is 15 amino acids. Germline V CDR1 and CDR2: LNHDA, SQIVND (reference sequence). The V gene end was trimmed by 7 bases and the J gene end by 2 bases; junction bases not matched to a gene: 8. CDR3 DNA sequence: TGTGCCAGTAATTTAGGGACAGTGGGCAATCAGCCCCAGCATTTT. Amino acid sequence: CASNLGTVGNQPQHF.

This rearrangement joins TRBV28 to TRBJ1-2; D gene uncertain. Trimming left V 2 bases short and J 1 base short, with 2 bases between. This CDR3 spans 12 amino acids. The V gene's germline CDR1 is MDHEN and CDR2 SYDVKM. Here the CDR3 DNA reads TGTGCCAGCAGTTTAAATAACTATGGCTACACCTTC. Translated: CASSLNNYGYTF.

Note on this clone: Other DNA sequences in the same sample also yield this CDR3. CDR3 in amino acids: CASSLGTSGYNEQFF. The CDR3 nucleotides are TGTGCCAGCAGCTTGGGGACTAGCGGCTACAATGAGCAGTTCTTC. The chain couples TRBV27 to TRBJ2-1; TRBD2 agrees at 11 bases. V lost 6 bases to trimming and J lost 3 bases; unmatched junction nucleotides: 4. Germline CDR1 is MNHEY and CDR2 is SMNVEV (reference sequence). The CDR3 runs 15 residues.

The chain employs TRBV6-5 and TRBJ2-7, with D possibly TRBD1 on 5 matching bases. Trimming removed 8 bases from V and 3 bases from J, with 11 bases in between. CDR3 length: 12 amino acids. In germline, CDR1 is MNHEY, CDR2 SVGAGI. The CDR3 loop reads CASATGVYEQYF. As DNA, the CDR3 is TGTGCCAGCGCTACAGGTGTCTACGAGCAGTACTTC.

With respect to this clone: The identical CDR3 is also encoded by other nucleotide sequences in the sample. The chain couples TRBV7-2 to TRBJ2-1; TRBD2 aligns across 15 bases. Trimming removed 4 bases from V and 0 bases from J; junction bases left unmatched: 7. CDR3 length: 19 amino acids. Germline CDR1 reads SGHTA; CDR2 reads FQGNSA. CDR3 region: CASSSGTSGGRGSYNEQFF. The DNA of the CDR3 is TGTGCCAGCAGCTCTGGGACTAGCGGGGGGCGGGGCTCCTACAATGAGCAGTTCTTC.

This sequence joins TRBV7-9 and TRBJ1-5; 8 positions match TRBD1. CDR1 SEHNR and CDR2 FQNEAQ come from the germline V gene (reference sequence). This CDR3 spans 13 amino acids. V was pared by 4 bases and J by 6 bases, with 2 bases of the junction left unmatched. The CDR3 is CASSSTGGQPQHF. As DNA, the CDR3 is TGTGCCAGCAGCTCTACAGGGGGTCAGCCCCAGCATTTT.

The chain recombines TRBV9 with TRBJ2-3; 8 positions match TRBD2. V gave up 3 bases and J gave up 3 bases; unmatched junction bases: 3. Germline assignment: CDR1 SGDLS and CDR2 YYNGEE. The CDR3 covers 14 residues. DNA of the CDR3: TGTGCCAGCAGCGGTACTAGCGGAACAGATACGCAGTATTTT. Encoded protein: CASSGTSGTDTQYF.

The chain recombines TRBV7-3 with TRBJ2-2; 7 positions match TRBD2. CDR1 and CDR2 from the germline V gene are SGHTA and FQGTGA. This CDR3 region has 16 residues. The V segment lost 3 bases and the J segment 1 base; nucleotides outside the gene matches: 5. The CDR3 protein is CASSFSGTKNTGELFF. In nucleotides, the CDR3 is TGTGCCAGCAGCTTTTCCGGGACTAAGAACACCGGGGAGCTGTTTTTT.

The J gene is TRBJ1-2, the V gene TRBV28, with D unresolved. V was shortened by 10 bases and J by 0 bases, with 12 bases between the two germline ends. Looked up from germline, CDR1 is MDHEN and CDR2 is SYDVKM. There are 13 residues in the CDR3. The CDR3 sequence: CAIHLPANYGYTF. The DNA of the CDR3 is TGTGCCATCCACCTACCCGCTAACTATGGCTACACCTTC.

The rearrangement links TRBV12-5 to TRBJ1-6; weak D call: TRBD1 (5 bases). The CDR3 runs to 15 residues. The germline V gene encodes CDR1 LGHNT and CDR2 FRNRAP. Deletions cut 4 bases from V and 8 bases from J, with 15 bases between. The CDR3 reads CASGSSQGLHSPLHF. The CDR3, as DNA: TGTGCTAGTGGTTCGAGCCAGGGTTTGCATTCACCCCTCCACTTT.

This chain uses TRBV7-6 with TRBJ2-2; possible D gene TRBD2, 6 bases. Trimming took off 3 bases at V and 6 bases at J, with 11 bases between the two ends. CDR3 length equals 14 residues. Germline V gives CDR1 SGHVS, CDR2 FNYEAQ. The CDR3 protein is CASSFREMSGELFF. The CDR3 coding sequence is TGTGCCAGCAGCTTTCGGGAGATGTCCGGGGAGCTGTTTTTT.

In its sample, this clone was seen a few times. J is TRBJ1-5 and V is TRBV15; D is unclear. Germline V CDR1 and CDR2: LNHNV, YYDKDF (reference sequence). The CDR3 loop spans 15 amino acids. V dropped 0 bases and J dropped 3 bases, with 9 bases sitting between them. The CDR3: CATSRDQSYNQPQHF. CDR3 nucleotide sequence: TGTGCCACCAGCAGAGATCAAAGCTACAATCAGCCCCAGCATTTT.

With respect to this clone: Because the CDR3's place on the DNA is in doubt, the DNA is left out and the CDR3 is given as listed by TCRdb. The J gene is TRBJ1-5, the V gene TRBV6-2 or TRBV6-3; the DNA was not compared with TRBD1, the D call given in the table. The CDR3 has 17 amino acids, counting both end residues. Germline CDR1 MNHEY, CDR2 SVGEGT. CDR3: CASSESFFGQSNQPQHF.

The CDR3 is CASTGGANTGELFF. CDR3 nucleotides: TGTGCCAGCACGGGGGGGGCGAACACCGGGGAGCTGTTTTTT. The chain has TRBV10-3 and TRBJ2-2; 8 bases are shared with TRBD2. CDR1 is ENHRY, CDR2 SYGVKD, per germline. The CDR3 is 14 residues long. With V trimmed by 10 bases and J by 0 bases, 4 bases remained unmatched.